Each of the 22 T cell receptor beta chains below was sequenced from the same sample in a study of cytomegalovirus exposure and HLA in healthy donors. Primers: 60 Vbeta forward and 13 Jbeta reverse. Measured with immunoSEQ multiplex PCR; TCRdb has only the in-frame clones, and not every one. The sample includes about 130,000 clones, over 65% seen only once; the top ten take 1% to 1.5%. The sample consisted of PBMCs. These receptors were taken from a man aged 50 to 60 in good health and CMV-seronegative.

This chain connects TRBV9 to TRBJ2-5; D possibly corresponds to TRBD2 (6 bases). CDR1 and CDR2 (germline): SGDLS, YYNGEE. V gave up 0 bases and J gave up 0 bases, with 12 bases separating them. The CDR3 contains 16 residues. The CDR3 loop is CASSVGSGNYQETQYF. CDR3 sequence (DNA): TGTGCCAGCAGCGTAGGTAGCGGAAACTACCAAGAGACCCAGTACTTC. Full variable domain (rest looked up from reference TRBV9 and TRBJ2-5): DSGVTQTPKHLITATGQRVTLRCSPRSGDLSVYWYQQSLDQGLQFLIQYYNGEERAKGNILERFSAQQFPDLHSELNLSSLELGDSALYFCASSVGSGNYQETQYFGPGTRLLVL.

The chain is built from TRBV5-1 and TRBJ2-1; D is possibly TRBD1 (6 bases). Germline-derived CDR1 and CDR2 are SGHRS and YFSETQ. The CDR3 totals 11 residues. V lost 3 bases and J 9 bases, leaving 7 bases between the germline ends. The CDR3 DNA reads as TGCGCCAGCAGCTCACAGGGTGAGCAGTTCTTC. Encoded protein: CASSSQGEQFF.

V is TRBV28 and J is TRBJ2-7; 11 bases are shared with TRBD1. The germline gives CDR1 MDHEN, CDR2 SYDVKM. After removal of 5 bases from V and 3 bases from J, the junction contained 9 bases not matched to a gene. CDR3 length: 16 residues. CDR3 DNA sequence: TGTGCCAGCAGTCTAGACCCGGGACAGGGGGTCTACGAGCAGTACTTC. The encoded protein is CASSLDPGQGVYEQYF. Full variable domain (missing parts from reference TRBV28 and TRBJ2-7): DVKVTQSSRYLVKRTGEKVFLECVQDMDHENMFWYRQDPGLGLRLIYFSYDVKMKEKGDIPEGYSVSREKKERFSLILESASTNQTSMYLCASSLDPGQGVYEQYFGPGTRLTVT.

This clone was seen once. The CDR3 DNA is TGTGCCAGCAGCCCTAGCAGAGGCAGTCAAGGCTACACCTTC. It codes for CASSPSRGSQGYTF. This chain connects TRBV11-1 to TRBJ1-2, with D unclear. Per the germline V gene, CDR1 is SGHAT and CDR2 is FQDESV (reference sequence). This CDR3 is built from 14 residues. Trimming took off 5 bases at V and 8 bases at J, with 18 bases between the two ends. Together with reference TRBV11-1 and TRBJ1-2, the CDR3 gives the full variable domain: EAEVAQSPRYKITEKSQAVAFWCDPISGHATLYWYRQILGQGPELLVQFQDESVVDDSQLPKDRFSAERLKGVDSTLKIQPAELGDSAMYLCASSPSRGSQGYTFGSGTRLTVV.

This sequence joins TRBV6-4 and TRBJ2-2; TRBD1 is a possible D gene (6 bases). V was trimmed by 4 bases and J by 3 bases, leaving 6 bases between them. CDR1 and CDR2 from the germline V gene are MRHNA and SNTAGT. The CDR3 contains 13 residues. The CDR3: CASSAGDTGELFF. In DNA form, the CDR3 reads TGTGCCAGCAGTGCAGGGGACACCGGGGAGCTGTTTTTT.

This clone has a single count. The rearrangement joins TRBV27 to TRBJ2-1, with D perhaps matching TRBD1 (5 bases). V lost 2 bases, J lost 9 bases, and 17 bases lay in between. The CDR3 sequence is 15 residues long. From germline, CDR1 is MNHEY and CDR2 SMNVEV (reference sequence). The CDR3 nucleotides read TGTGCCAGCAGTTTAAGCCCCCTTAGGGGCGCTGAGCAGTTCTTC. Encoded protein: CASSLSPLRGAEQFF.

This clone was seen once. V gene TRBV13 combines with J gene TRBJ1-2; 7 bases are a match to TRBD1. The CDR3 contains 17 residues. J lost 4 bases, V lost 5 bases, and 16 bases had no gene match. Germline CDR1 and CDR2: PRHDT and FYEKMQ (reference sequence). This CDR3 is CASSVSPGATGAYGYTF. CDR3 nucleotides: TGTGCCAGCAGCGTCTCCCCGGGGGCTACAGGGGCCTATGGCTACACCTTC.

The J gene is TRBJ2-5, the V gene TRBV28, with 8 bases matching TRBD1. CDR1 is MDHEN, CDR2 SYDVKM, per germline. Trimming removed 3 bases from V and 2 bases from J; junction bases left unmatched: 5. The CDR3 runs 15 residues. The CDR3: CASSFLDREQETQYF. The CDR3 region has the DNA TGTGCCAGCAGTTTTCTGGACAGGGAACAAGAGACCCAGTACTTC.

The chain combines TRBV5-1 with TRBJ2-7; D might be TRBD2 (5 bases). Germline-derived CDR1 and CDR2 are SGHRS and YFSETQ. The CDR3 extends over 11 amino acids. The V and J ends lost 4 bases and 4 bases respectively, with 6 bases between them. The CDR3 is CASSEGYEQYF. The CDR3 DNA sequence: TGCGCCAGCAGCGAGGGTTACGAGCAGTACTTC.

The V call is TRBV28, the J call TRBJ1-3; 10 bases are a match to TRBD1. Trimming at V came to 7 bases and at J to 2 bases, leaving 2 bases not matched to a gene. Germline CDR1 and CDR2: MDHEN and SYDVKM. The CDR3 contains 14 residues. For the CDR3, the DNA is TGTGCCAGCACCGGACAGGGGGCTGGAAACACCATATATTTT. Its translation: CASTGQGAGNTIYF.

The chain combines TRBV11-1 with TRBJ2-1; D is ambiguous. Looked up from germline, CDR1 is SGHAT and CDR2 is FQDESV (reference sequence). There are 16 residues in the CDR3. V lost 2 bases to trimming and J lost 0 bases, with 11 bases between them. CDR3 nucleotides: TGTGCCAGCAGCTTAATTTACCATAGCTCCTACAATGAGCAGTTCTTC. It is translated as CASSLIYHSSYNEQFF.

This chain links TRBV15 with TRBJ2-7; 9 bases line up with TRBD1. This CDR3 is 16 amino acids long. The junction had 4 bases not matched to a gene; V was cut back by 0 bases and J by 1 base. Germline assignment: CDR1 LNHNV and CDR2 YYDKDF (reference sequence). For the CDR3, the DNA is TGTGCCACCAGCAGAGATCGTGGGACAGGGTCCTACGAGCAGTACTTC. Translated, it gives CATSRDRGTGSYEQYF. The full variable domain, with the rest looked up from reference TRBV15 and TRBJ2-7, is DAMVIQNPRYQVTQFGKPVTLSCSQTLNHNVMYWYQQKSSQAPKLLFHYYDKDFNNEADTPDNFQSRRPNTSFCFLDIRSPGLGDTAMYLCATSRDRGTGSYEQYFGPGTRLTVT.

The gene calls are TRBV10-1 and TRBJ2-1, with 12 bases identical to TRBD2. The CDR3 runs 17 residues. Germline lookup yields CDR1 WNHNN and CDR2 SYGVQD (reference sequence). Trimming took 0 bases from V and 8 from J; bases not matched to a gene: 8. The DNA of the CDR3 is TGCGCCAGCAGTGAGTCGGGACTAGCGGGTTCCTGGGATGAGCAGTTCTTC. Amino acids: CASSESGLAGSWDEQFF.

This clone has only one observation. V usage is TRBV28 and J usage is TRBJ2-7; possible D gene TRBD2, 6 bases. V was clipped by 6 bases and J by 3 bases, with 15 bases between them. CDR3 length: 14 residues. Germline CDR1 and CDR2: MDHEN and SYDVKM. The CDR3 DNA follows: TGTGCCAGCAGCCCCGGGACTCGGAGCTACGAGCAGTACTTC. Protein: CASSPGTRSYEQYF.

V and J are TRBV9 and TRBJ2-2, with 10 nucleotides matching TRBD2. The J segment lost 8 bases and the V segment lost 6 bases, leaving 7 bases of the junction unmatched. The CDR3 has 14 residues. The germline CDR1 and CDR2 sequences are SGDLS and YYNGEE. The CDR3 loop is CASKPAGGVGELFF. CDR3 nucleotide sequence: TGTGCCAGCAAGCCAGCGGGAGGGGTGGGGGAGCTGTTTTTT.

The gene calls are TRBV10-3 and TRBJ2-5; tentative D call: TRBD1 (6 bases). The V and J ends lost 2 bases and 1 base respectively, with 11 bases between them. The length of the CDR3 is 15 residues. Germline V gene data show CDR1 as ENHRY and CDR2 as SYGVKD. The CDR3 DNA sequence: TGTGCCATCAGTGAGGGGACAAGGGGCCAAGAGACCCAGTACTTC. Encoded protein: CAISEGTRGQETQYF.

This rearrangement joins TRBV10-1 to TRBJ2-7; 7 bases are shared with TRBD1. This CDR3 has 15 residues. Germline V gene data show CDR1 as WNHNN and CDR2 as SYGVQD (reference sequence). Trimming at V came to 2 bases and at J to 0 bases, leaving 4 bases not matched to a gene. CDR3 protein: CASSEGTASSYEQYF. The DNA for the CDR3 is TGCGCCAGCAGTGAGGGGACAGCAAGCTCCTACGAGCAGTACTTC.

J is TRBJ2-1 and V is TRBV5-4; D gene unclear. This CDR3 comprises 15 residues. V lost 2 bases to trimming and J lost 7 bases, with 16 bases between them. Germline values: CDR1 SGHNT, CDR2 YYREEE (reference sequence). CDR3 amino acids: CASSFPTANGNEQFF. CDR3 nucleotides: TGTGCCAGCAGCTTCCCCACTGCCAACGGGAATGAGCAGTTCTTC. Variable domain in full (rest from reference TRBV5-4 and TRBJ2-1): ETGVTQSPTHLIKTRGQQVTLRCSSQSGHNTVSWYQQALGQGPQFIFQYYREEENGRGNFPPRFSGLQFPNYSSELNVNALELDDSALYLCASSFPTANGNEQFFGPGTRLTVL.

This chain joins TRBV13 and TRBJ2-3; D is uncertain. The V end was cut by 2 bases, the J end by 5 bases, with 8 bases between. Germline V gene sequence: CDR1 PRHDT, CDR2 FYEKMQ (reference sequence). The length of the CDR3 is 13 residues. The CDR3 loop reads CASSLKEVDTQYF. The CDR3 DNA reads as TGTGCCAGCAGCTTAAAAGAGGTAGATACGCAGTATTTT. The full variable domain, with the rest looked up from reference TRBV13 and TRBJ2-3, is AAGVIQSPRHLIKEKRETATLKCYPIPRHDTVYWYQQGPGQDPQFLISFYEKMQSDKGSIPDRFSAQQFSDYHSELNMSSLELGDSALYFCASSLKEVDTQYFGPGTRLTVL.

The rearrangement uses TRBV5-8 and TRBJ2-7; D not certain. Germline V gene data show CDR1 as SGHTS and CDR2 as YDEGEE. This CDR3 has 12 amino acids. Trimming cost V 2 bases and J 9 bases, with 12 bases left between them. CDR3: CASSLATGVQYF. The CDR3 DNA sequence: TGTGCCAGCAGCTTAGCGACTGGTGTGCAGTACTTC. Full variable domain (outside the CDR3, taken from reference TRBV5-8 and TRBJ2-7): EAGVTQSPTHLIKTRGQQATLRCSPISGHTSVYWYQQALGLGLQFLLWYDEGEERNRGNFPPRFSGRQFPNYSSELNVNALELEDSALYLCASSLATGVQYFGPGTRLTVT.

The genes are TRBV29-1 and TRBJ2-1; 15 nucleotides line up with TRBD2. Looked up from germline, CDR1 is SQVTM and CDR2 is ANQGSEA. V trimming: 4 bases; J trimming: 2 bases; junction bases outside the gene matches: 6. The CDR3 runs 17 residues. The CDR3 spells CSVATGTSGRTYNEQFF. CDR3 DNA: TGCAGCGTTGCAACCGGGACTAGCGGGAGGACCTACAATGAGCAGTTCTTC.

The genes are TRBV6-5 and TRBJ1-2; D might be TRBD1 (6 bases). This CDR3 contains 11 residues. Trimming left V 5 bases short and J 7 bases short, with 8 bases between. Germline CDR1 MNHEY, CDR2 SVGAGI. The CDR3 DNA follows: TGTGCCAGCAGTACAGGGATTGGCTACACCTTC. Translation gives CASSTGIGYTF.